In its sample, the clone carrying this TCR beta chain was seen many times. Its antigen is currently unknown. For repertoire sequencing, the TCR beta CDR3 regions were amplified from RNA transcripts. An initial RT-PCR round employing HTBI primers preceded a second-round multiplex PCR. MiXCR, applied by TCRdb to the multiplex PCR reads, yields one record per CDR3 protein. The table has a few hundred thousand distinct CDR3 sequences, about a sixth seen once. This sample was included in a study of Graves' ophthalmopathy and Graves' hyperthyroidism. Broader study findings: The 13-signature model separated ophthalmopathy from stable hyperthyroidism at roughly 88% sensitivity and 80% to 84% specificity. Most thyroid-expanded clonotypes exceeding 0.001 frequency were also found in blood.

This clonotype originated in a young woman with Graves' ophthalmopathy. The sequencing input was peripheral blood.

The DNA of the CDR3 is TGTGCCAGCACCTTAAGGGGTCAGCCCCAGCATTTT. This translates into CASTLRGQPQHF. The chain combines TRBV12-3 or TRBV12-4 with TRBJ1-5; perhaps TRBD1 as D (5 bases). V dropped 7 bases and J dropped 6 bases, with 10 bases sitting between them. The CDR3 loop spans 12 amino acids.